A single sample gave rise to the 15 T cell receptor beta chains below, sequenced in a study of cytomegalovirus exposure and HLA in healthy donors. PCR used 60 Vbeta primers and 13 Jbeta primers. Profiling relied on immunoSEQ multiplex PCR, and the TCRdb table lists in-frame clones only, not all of them. Of approximately 110,000 clones listed, around 70% were seen once; the top ten hold approximately 1.2%. The material sequenced was PBMCs. All receptors come from a man aged 40-49 years in good health and CMV-seronegative.

The CDR3: CASSWGTSDPSGKTQYF. In DNA, the CDR3 is TGCGCCAGCAGCTGGGGGACTAGCGACCCGTCGGGAAAGACCCAGTACTTC. V and J are TRBV4-1 and TRBJ2-5; 10 bases match TRBD2. The V segment lost 5 bases and the J segment 6 bases; nucleotides outside the gene matches: 15. Germline V gene data show CDR1 as MGHRA and CDR2 as YSYEKL. The CDR3 contains 17 residues.

The chain uses TRBV7-9 and TRBJ2-7; TRBD1 aligns across 9 bases. This CDR3 has 15 residues. CDR1 and CDR2 (germline): SEHNR, FQNEAQ (reference sequence). V lost 5 bases, J lost 2 bases, and 7 bases stayed unmatched. The CDR3 DNA reads as TGTGCCAGCAGCATCGGACAGGGGCAGGCCTACGAGCAGTACTTC. Protein: CASSIGQGQAYEQYF.

J is TRBJ1-2 and V is TRBV2; a weak D match, TRBD1 (6 bases). The V gene's germline CDR1 is SNHLY and CDR2 FYNNEI. Trimming took off 4 bases at V and 1 base at J, with 10 bases between the two ends. This CDR3 has 14 residues. CDR3 loop: CASSAGQLNYGYTF. Here the CDR3 DNA reads TGTGCCAGCAGTGCCGGACAGCTTAACTATGGCTACACCTTC.

The chain links TRBV18 to TRBJ2-2; D call uncertain. The CDR3 contains 16 residues. The V end lost 3 bases, the J end lost 5 bases, and 16 bases lay between the germline ends. The germline V gene encodes CDR1 KGHSH and CDR2 LQKENI. The CDR3 protein is CASSPGSTPSTGELFF. The CDR3 DNA reads as TGTGCCAGCTCACCCGGGTCGACCCCCTCGACCGGGGAGCTGTTTTTT.

This clone was seen a single time. The rearrangement links TRBV9 to TRBJ1-2, with 8 nucleotides matching TRBD1. The CDR3 spans 15 residues. The junction had 8 bases not matched to a gene; V was cut back by 4 bases and J by 3 bases. Germline V lookup: CDR1 SGDLS, CDR2 YYNGEE. The CDR3 nucleotides are TGTGCCAGCAGCCTCCAGACAGGGGCGGACTATGGCTACACCTTC. Amino acids: CASSLQTGADYGYTF.

The chain employs TRBV19 and TRBJ1-6; 9 bases match TRBD1. After removal of 6 bases from V and 5 bases from J, the junction contained 5 bases not matched to a gene. From germline, CDR1 is LNHDA and CDR2 SQIVND (reference sequence). The CDR3 extends over 15 amino acids. CDR3 DNA: TGTGCCAGTAGGCACCGGGACAGGGATAATTCACCCCTCCACTTT. Translation gives CASRHRDRDNSPLHF.

This chain joins TRBV7-2 and TRBJ2-5; TRBD2 agrees at 16 bases. The CDR3 consists of 17 residues. CDR1 is SGHTA, CDR2 FQGNSA, per germline. V shed 1 base, J shed 7 bases, and the junction held 6 bases outside the gene matches. CDR3 nucleotide sequence: TGTGCCAGCAGCTTAGGCGGGACTAGCGGGAGGGCGGGGACCCAGTACTTC. It yields the protein CASSLGGTSGRAGTQYF.

The chain carries TRBV12-5 and TRBJ1-4; D is undetermined. Germline CDR1 and CDR2: LGHNT and FRNRAP. V lost 7 bases and J 8 bases, leaving 23 bases between the germline ends. This CDR3 contains 16 residues. CDR3 in DNA: TGTGCTAGTGACCCGCCGGGCAACAGCGGTCGAGAAAAACTGTTTTTT. Translated, it gives CASDPPGNSGREKLFF.

The chain recombines TRBV2 with TRBJ1-5, with 8 bases fitting TRBD1. J gave up 2 bases and V 7 bases, and 7 bases lay outside the gene matches. The CDR3 has 15 residues. Germline CDR1 reads SNHLY; CDR2 reads FYNNEI. The DNA of the CDR3 is TGTGCCAGCACTGAGACAGGGGACCGCAATCAGCCCCAGCATTTT. Residues: CASTETGDRNQPQHF. Full variable domain (outside the CDR3, taken from reference TRBV2 and TRBJ1-5): EPEVTQTPSHQVTQMGQEVILRCVPISNHLYFYWYRQILGQKVEFLVSFYNNEISEKSEIFDDQFSVERPDGSNFTLKIRSTKLEDSAMYFCASTETGDRNQPQHFGDGTRLSIL.

The chain couples TRBV7-9 to TRBJ2-2, with D tentatively TRBD2 (5 bases). CDR1 is SEHNR, CDR2 FQNEAQ, per germline (reference sequence). The V end was cut by 8 bases, the J end by 5 bases, with 9 bases between. The CDR3 is made up of 12 amino acids. CDR3 nucleotide sequence: TGTGCCAGCTCCTCGGGGACCGGGGAGCTGTTTTTT. It yields the protein CASSSGTGELFF. The full variable domain, rest sourced from reference TRBV7-9 and TRBJ2-2, is DTGVSQNPRHKITKRGQNVTFRCDPISEHNRLYWYRQTLGQGPEFLTYFQNEAQLEKSRLLSDRFSAERPKGSFSTLEIQRTEQGDSAMYLCASSSGTGELFFGEGSRLTVL.

The sample holds a few counts of this clone. The V gene is TRBV5-6, the J gene TRBJ2-1; 12 positions agree with TRBD1. The CDR3 has 16 residues. The V and J ends lost 0 bases and 4 bases, in that order; junction bases with no gene match: 2. Per germline, CDR1 SGHDT and CDR2 YYEEEE. CDR3 residues: CASSLGDRGQYNEQFF. DNA of the CDR3: TGTGCCAGCAGCTTGGGGGACAGGGGGCAATACAATGAGCAGTTCTTC.

This clone has more than one count but fewer than ten. The V gene is TRBV4-1, the J gene TRBJ2-5; D not certain. The J call may be mistaken, given a closer DNA end match to TRBJ2-7. Germline V gene sequence: CDR1 MGHRA, CDR2 YSYEKL. The CDR3 runs 13 residues. The CDR3 loop reads CASSVISSYEQYF. The CDR3 coding sequence is TGCGCCAGCAGCGTTATTAGCTCCTACGAGCAGTACTTC.

V gene TRBV11-2 combines with J gene TRBJ2-7; D possibly corresponds to TRBD1 (6 bases). Germline V CDR1 and CDR2: SGHAT, FQNNGV. V dropped 0 bases and J dropped 11 bases, with 17 bases sitting between them. The CDR3 has 14 residues. The CDR3 coding sequence is TGTGCCAGCAGCTTAGAACCCTTACAGGGAAGTGAGTACTTC. The encoded protein is CASSLEPLQGSEYF.

The V call is TRBV7-2, the J call TRBJ1-1; D remains ambiguous. From germline, CDR1 is SGHTA and CDR2 FQGNSA. Trimming removed 4 bases from V and 10 bases from J, with 16 bases in between. This CDR3 has 13 amino acids. The CDR3 sequence is CASSSPDGYGAFF. The CDR3 nucleotides read TGTGCCAGCAGCTCACCCGACGGGTATGGAGCTTTCTTT.

The chain has TRBV4-1 and TRBJ2-1; D is unclear. CDR3 length: 14 amino acids. The V end was cut by 2 bases, the J end by 7 bases, with 12 bases between. The germline CDR1 and CDR2 sequences are MGHRA and YSYEKL. CDR3 coding DNA: TGCGCCAGCAGCCAATACTCTGCGAGGAATGAGCAGTTCTTC. Translating gives CASSQYSARNEQFF.